The 26 T cell receptor beta chains below were found in one sample sequenced in a study of T cell repertoires in cytomegalovirus infection. TCRdb recomputed calls from the reads with MiXCR, one row per CDR3 protein. The data hold approximately 700,000 distinct CDR3 sequences, with 35% observed a single time. Specimen: PBMCs. The receptors were sampled from a human donor in good health (CMV status not recorded). Some clones in this sample may be carry-over from other donors' samples.

This clonotype was seen more than once but under ten times. CDR3 amino acids: CAISEVGAAYEQYF. In DNA form, the CDR3 reads TGTGCCATCAGTGAGGTCGGGGCCGCATACGAGCAGTACTTC. The rearrangement links TRBV10-3 to TRBJ2-7; D is possibly TRBD1 or TRBD2 (5 bases each). V was clipped by 2 bases and J by 4 bases, with 12 bases between them. Per germline, CDR1 ENHRY and CDR2 SYGVKD. CDR3 length: 14 residues.

This clonotype appeared many times. This chain uses TRBV7-2 with TRBJ1-5; no clear D. The germline V and J ends were trimmed by 4 bases and 6 bases, with 10 bases remaining between them. Looked up from germline, CDR1 is SGHTA and CDR2 is FQGNSA. This CDR3 has 13 residues. The CDR3 is CASSSNWFQPQHF. DNA of the CDR3: TGTGCCAGCAGCTCGAATTGGTTTCAGCCCCAGCATTTT.

Concerning this clonotype itself: A read error may explain this, as a much larger clone is one base away. V is TRBV28 and J is TRBJ2-1; 10 nucleotides agree with TRBD2. Germline CDR1 MDHEN, CDR2 SYDVKM. The CDR3 length is 17 residues. DNA for the CDR3: TGTGCCAGCAGTTCCACCCTACTAGCGGGATTAGGTAATGTGCAGTTCTTC. Translation: CASSSTLLAGLGNVQFF.

This sequence joins TRBV7-6 and TRBJ2-3; D not certain. The CDR3 extends over 17 amino acids. V lost 5 bases and J lost 1, with 19 bases in between. Germline CDR1 SGHVS, CDR2 FNYEAQ. The CDR3 DNA reads as TGTGCCAGCAGCGCAACACCGACGGGTCGCGGCACAGATACGCAGTATTTT. It specifies CASSATPTGRGTDTQYF. Full variable domain (missing parts from reference TRBV7-6 and TRBJ2-3): GAGVSQSPRYKVTKRGQDVALRCDPISGHVSLYWYRQALGQGPEFLTYFNYEAQQDKSGLPNDRFSAERPEGSISTLTIQRTEQRDSAMYRCASSATPTGRGTDTQYFGPGTRLTVL.

This clonotype was recorded a few times. V is TRBV28 and J is TRBJ1-1, with 8 bases identical to TRBD1. The CDR3 covers 16 residues. J was trimmed by 0 bases and V by 2 bases; bases with no gene match: 5. CDR1 and CDR2 (germline): MDHEN, SYDVKM. In nucleotides, the CDR3 is TGTGCCAGCAGTTTAGAAGAGGACAGGGTGAACACTGAAGCTTTCTTT. Its protein is CASSLEEDRVNTEAFF.

The sample holds a few counts of this clonotype. CDR3 sequence (DNA): TGCGCCAGCAGTGGAGAGGGTTCATGGCTGGGCGGTACGAACTATGGCTACACCTTC. Residues: CASSGEGSWLGGTNYGYTF. The gene calls are TRBV5-1 and TRBJ1-2; D remains unclear. Germline V gene data show CDR1 as SGHRS and CDR2 as YFSETQ. Deletions cut 5 bases from V and 2 bases from J, with 28 bases between. This CDR3 comprises 19 residues.

This clonotype was found a few times. The gene calls are TRBV7-8 and TRBJ1-4, with unresolved D. Trimming took off 3 bases at V and 4 bases at J, with 18 bases between the two ends. Germline CDR1 and CDR2: SGHVS and FQNEAQ. CDR3 size: 17 residues. The CDR3 is CASSFAPFSGRNEKLFF. CDR3 coding DNA: TGTGCCAGCAGCTTCGCCCCTTTCTCCGGGCGTAATGAAAAACTGTTTTTT.

This clonotype was seen only a few times. The chain uses TRBV5-4 and TRBJ1-1; D is possibly TRBD1 (5 bases). The CDR3 contains 14 residues. The V and J ends lost 4 bases and 6 bases respectively, with 16 bases between them. The germline V gene has CDR1 SGHNT and CDR2 YYREEE (reference sequence). CDR3 sequence reads: CASSPFTGTPEAFF. The DNA of the CDR3 is TGTGCCAGCAGCCCATTCACGGGGACCCCTGAAGCTTTCTTT. Based on the CDR3 plus reference TRBV5-4 and TRBJ1-1, the full variable domain is ETGVTQSPTHLIKTRGQQVTLRCSSQSGHNTVSWYQQALGQGPQFIFQYYREEENGRGNFPPRFSGLQFPNYSSELNVNALELDDSALYLCASSPFTGTPEAFFGQGTRLTVV.

This sequence joins TRBV20-1 and TRBJ1-2, with unresolved D. Per the germline V gene, CDR1 is DFQATT and CDR2 is SNEGSKA (reference sequence). The CDR3 is 12 amino acids. V lost 0 bases, J lost 3 bases, and 5 bases lay in between. Here the CDR3 DNA reads TGCAGTGCTAGAGATCTATACTATGGCTACACCTTC. It codes for CSARDLYYGYTF.

This clonotype has ten or more counts. The V call is TRBV28, the J call TRBJ2-5; D perhaps matches TRBD1 (5 bases). The CDR3 covers 13 residues. The germline gives CDR1 MDHEN, CDR2 SYDVKM. V lost 6 bases to trimming and J lost 2 bases, with 10 bases between them. Written as DNA, the CDR3 is TGTGCCAGCAGACCGACAGTTCAAGAGACCCAGTACTTC. Protein: CASRPTVQETQYF.

This clonotype was counted many times. The chain carries TRBV7-8 and TRBJ1-3, with 8 bases fitting TRBD1. The germline gives CDR1 SGHVS, CDR2 FQNEAQ. This CDR3 has 17 amino acids. Germline trimming cut 2 bases from V and 0 bases from J; bases unmatched to any gene: 6. The CDR3 sequence is CASSLRGQDYSGNTIYF. CDR3 sequence (DNA): TGTGCCAGCAGCTTAAGGGGACAGGATTACTCTGGAAACACCATATATTTT.

The genes are TRBV29-1 and TRBJ2-2; the D call may be TRBD1 or TRBD2 (6 bases each). Germline V gives CDR1 SQVTM, CDR2 ANQGSEA. The CDR3 contains 13 residues. Deletions cut 4 bases from V and 4 bases from J, with 10 bases between. CDR3 loop: CSVAGGGTGELFF. The CDR3 region has the DNA TGCAGCGTTGCCGGGGGCGGCACCGGGGAGCTGTTTTTT.

The count of this clonotype is one. A much larger clonotype is one base distant, so this may be a read error. The chain uses TRBV7-2 and TRBJ2-7; tentatively, D is TRBD2 (6 bases). The V end was cut by 3 bases, the J end by 3 bases, with 18 bases between. This CDR3 has 16 amino acids. From germline, CDR1 is SGHTA and CDR2 FQGNSA. The CDR3 sequence is CASSLGVADALYEQYF. DNA of the CDR3: TGTGCCAGCAGCTTGGGGGTAGCGGATGCCCTCTACGAGCAGTACTTC.

This clonotype has more than one count but fewer than ten. The J gene is TRBJ1-5, the V gene TRBV7-6, with 8 bases identical to TRBD1. CDR1 and CDR2 (germline): SGHVS, FNYEAQ. The CDR3 has 14 residues. J was trimmed by 6 bases and V by 5 bases; bases with no gene match: 6. This chain's CDR3 is CASSAGQGSQPQHF. DNA for the CDR3: TGTGCCAGCAGCGCCGGACAGGGAAGTCAGCCCCAGCATTTT. The full variable domain, in which reference TRBV7-6 and TRBJ1-5 provide the parts outside the CDR3, is GAGVSQSPRYKVTKRGQDVALRCDPISGHVSLYWYRQALGQGPEFLTYFNYEAQQDKSGLPNDRFSAERPEGSISTLTIQRTEQRDSAMYRCASSAGQGSQPQHFGDGTRLSIL.

This clonotype was counted many times. The chain has TRBV7-6 and TRBJ2-3; 16 positions match TRBD2. The CDR3 is 20 residues long. The J segment lost 2 bases and the V segment lost 5 bases, leaving 13 bases of the junction unmatched. Per the germline V gene, CDR1 is SGHVS and CDR2 is FNYEAQ. In DNA form, the CDR3 reads TGTGCCAGCAGCGCAAAACTTCCGGGACTAGCGGGGGGGAACACAGATACGCAGTATTTT. The encoded protein is CASSAKLPGLAGGNTDTQYF. Full variable domain (remainder filled in from reference TRBV7-6 and TRBJ2-3): GAGVSQSPRYKVTKRGQDVALRCDPISGHVSLYWYRQALGQGPEFLTYFNYEAQQDKSGLPNDRFSAERPEGSISTLTIQRTEQRDSAMYRCASSAKLPGLAGGNTDTQYFGPGTRLTVL.

This clonotype has just a few counts. The chain couples TRBV5-1 to TRBJ2-1, with D possibly being TRBD2 (6 bases). V lost 4 bases and J lost 5, with 19 bases in between. CDR1 is SGHRS, CDR2 YFSETQ, per germline. The CDR3 spans 16 residues. The chain's CDR3 is CASSANLGTGDNEQFF. CDR3 nucleotide sequence: TGCGCCAGCAGCGCGAACCTCGGGACTGGCGACAATGAGCAGTTCTTC.

This clonotype was detected only a few times. V is TRBV6-1 and J is TRBJ2-6; D is unresolved. Per the germline V gene, CDR1 is MNHNS and CDR2 is SASEGT. The CDR3 covers 17 residues. The ends were cut back, 7 bases at V and 0 bases at J, with 16 bases in the middle. The CDR3 here is CASMLGQVYSGANVLTF. DNA for the CDR3: TGTGCCAGCATGTTAGGGCAGGTTTACTCTGGGGCCAACGTCCTGACTTTC.

The chain uses TRBV2 and TRBJ2-7, with D tentatively TRBD1 or TRBD2 (7 bases each). Trimming cost V 6 bases and J 0 bases, with 15 bases left between them. CDR3 length: 15 amino acids. Germline loops: CDR1 SNHLY, CDR2 FYNNEI. In nucleotides, the CDR3 is TGTGCCAGCAGGGGAGGGACAGTAAGCTCCTACGAGCAGTACTTC. As protein: CASRGGTVSSYEQYF.

This chain connects TRBV7-2 to TRBJ1-1, with D unclear. Germline CDR1 reads SGHTA; CDR2 reads FQGNSA. The CDR3 totals 13 residues. Deletions cut 5 bases from V and 10 bases from J, with 17 bases between. CDR3 sequence: CASSPGSGARAFF. In DNA, the CDR3 is TGTGCCAGCAGCCCCGGCAGTGGAGCTCGAGCTTTCTTT.

At least ten counts were recorded for this clonotype. This rearrangement joins TRBV7-2 to TRBJ1-5, with D unresolved. The germline V gene encodes CDR1 SGHTA and CDR2 FQGNSA. V was pared by 0 bases and J by 5 bases, with 11 bases between. The length of the CDR3 is 15 residues. For the CDR3, the DNA is TGTGCCAGCAGCTTAGCCATTGGTTTGCATCAGCCCCAGCATTTT. This codes for CASSLAIGLHQPQHF.

This clonotype came up a few times. The chain is built from TRBV5-1 and TRBJ2-7, with 7 nucleotides matching TRBD2. Trimming removed 2 bases from V and 6 bases from J; junction bases left unmatched: 14. The CDR3 length is 16 residues. Germline V lookup: CDR1 SGHRS, CDR2 YFSETQ. The CDR3 spells CASSFRSPAGPAEQYF. The CDR3, as DNA: TGCGCCAGCAGCTTTAGAAGCCCAGCGGGGCCAGCCGAGCAGTACTTC.

This clonotype was recorded many times. The rearrangement joins TRBV7-8 to TRBJ2-2; no reliable D call. Between the trimmed V and J ends, which lost 5 bases and 0 bases, there was a span of 4 bases. The CDR3 spans 13 residues. The V gene's germline CDR1 is SGHVS and CDR2 FQNEAQ. This chain's CDR3 is CASSTSNTGELFF. DNA of the CDR3: TGTGCCAGCAGCACTTCGAACACCGGGGAGCTGTTTTTT.

V usage is TRBV19 and J usage is TRBJ1-2; D gene ambiguous. The CDR3 covers 13 residues. V was pared by 6 bases and J by 4 bases, with 12 bases between. Germline loops: CDR1 LNHDA, CDR2 SQIVND (reference sequence). CDR3 nucleotide sequence: TGTGCCAGTAGCTTCCAGGAGGGCTATGGCTACACCTTC. It translates to CASSFQEGYGYTF.

The gene calls are TRBV11-1 and TRBJ2-7, with a possible D match to TRBD1 (5 bases). Germline loops: CDR1 SGHAT, CDR2 FQDESV (reference sequence). The ends were cut back, 3 bases at V and 3 bases at J, with 9 bases in the middle. This CDR3 comprises 13 residues. The DNA of the CDR3 is TGTGCCAGCAGCTTTGACAGTTTCTACGAGCAGTACTTC. It yields the protein CASSFDSFYEQYF.

V is TRBV28 and J is TRBJ2-5; D might be TRBD1 (6 bases). The CDR3 loop spans 20 amino acids. V was clipped by 5 bases and J by 2 bases, with 30 bases between them. The germline gives CDR1 MDHEN, CDR2 SYDVKM. The CDR3 region is CASSTLPTGFHVRWQETQYF. Written as DNA, the CDR3 is TGTGCCAGCAGTACCTTACCCACAGGGTTTCACGTTAGGTGGCAAGAGACCCAGTACTTC.

This clonotype occurred a few times. V gene TRBV7-2 combines with J gene TRBJ1-2; no clear D gene. CDR3 length: 14 amino acids. The V end was cut by 5 bases, the J end by 5 bases, with 15 bases between. The germline V gene encodes CDR1 SGHTA and CDR2 FQGNSA. The CDR3 is CASSPGSGEYGYTF. The CDR3 DNA is TGTGCCAGCAGCCCCGGGTCAGGAGAGTATGGCTACACCTTC. Drawing the rest from reference TRBV7-2 and TRBJ1-2, the complete variable domain is GAGVSQSPSNKVTEKGKDVELRCDPISGHTALYWYRQSLGQGLEFLIYFQGNSAPDKSGLPSDRFSAERTGGSVSTLTIQRTQQEDSAVYLCASSPGSGEYGYTFGSGTRLTVV.